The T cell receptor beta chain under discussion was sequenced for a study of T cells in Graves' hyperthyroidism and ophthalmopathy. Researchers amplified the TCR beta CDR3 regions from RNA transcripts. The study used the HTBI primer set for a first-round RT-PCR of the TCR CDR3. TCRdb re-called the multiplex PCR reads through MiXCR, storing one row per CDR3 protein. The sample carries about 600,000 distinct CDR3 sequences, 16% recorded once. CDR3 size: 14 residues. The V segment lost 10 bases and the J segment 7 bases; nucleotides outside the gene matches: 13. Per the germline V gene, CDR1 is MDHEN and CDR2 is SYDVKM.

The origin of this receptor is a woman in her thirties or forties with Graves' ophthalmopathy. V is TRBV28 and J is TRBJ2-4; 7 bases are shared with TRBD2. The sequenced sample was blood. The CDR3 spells CATRENGRENIQYF. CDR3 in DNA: TGTGCCACCCGGGAGAACGGGCGGGAGAACATTCAGTACTTC.